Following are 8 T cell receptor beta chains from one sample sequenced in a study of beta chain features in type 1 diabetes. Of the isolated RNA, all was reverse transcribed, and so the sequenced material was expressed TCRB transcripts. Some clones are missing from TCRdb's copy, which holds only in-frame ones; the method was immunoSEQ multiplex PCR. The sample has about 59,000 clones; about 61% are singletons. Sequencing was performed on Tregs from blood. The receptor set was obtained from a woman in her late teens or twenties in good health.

CDR3 bases: TGTGCCAGCAGCTTAGCAGCGGGGGCTTACAATGAGCAGTTCTTC. Translation gives CASSLAAGAYNEQFF. The chain joins TRBV11-3 to TRBJ2-1; 8 nucleotides agree with TRBD2. The trim removed 1 base at V and 4 bases at J, leaving 3 bases unmatched. The V gene's germline CDR1 is SGHNT and CDR2 YENEEA. The CDR3 loop spans 15 amino acids.

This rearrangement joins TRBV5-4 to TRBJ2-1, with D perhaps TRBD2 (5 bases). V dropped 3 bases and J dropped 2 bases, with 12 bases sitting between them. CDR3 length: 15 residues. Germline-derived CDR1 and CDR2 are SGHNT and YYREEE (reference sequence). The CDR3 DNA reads TGTGCCAGCAGCTCAGCGGTTTCCACCTACAATGAGCAGTTCTTC. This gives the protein CASSSAVSTYNEQFF.

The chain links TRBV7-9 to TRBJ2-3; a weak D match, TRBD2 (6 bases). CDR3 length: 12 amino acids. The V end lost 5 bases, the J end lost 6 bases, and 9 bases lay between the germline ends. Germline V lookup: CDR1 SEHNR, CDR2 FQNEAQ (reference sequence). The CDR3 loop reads CASSPREDTQYF. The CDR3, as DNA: TGTGCCAGCAGCCCTCGGGAGGATACGCAGTATTTT.

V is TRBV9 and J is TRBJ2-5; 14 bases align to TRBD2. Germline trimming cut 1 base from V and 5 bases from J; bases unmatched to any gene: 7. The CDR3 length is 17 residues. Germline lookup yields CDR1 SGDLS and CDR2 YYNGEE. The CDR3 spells CASSVRPGLAGEETQYF. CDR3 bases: TGTGCCAGCAGCGTACGCCCGGGACTAGCGGGGGAGGAGACCCAGTACTTC.

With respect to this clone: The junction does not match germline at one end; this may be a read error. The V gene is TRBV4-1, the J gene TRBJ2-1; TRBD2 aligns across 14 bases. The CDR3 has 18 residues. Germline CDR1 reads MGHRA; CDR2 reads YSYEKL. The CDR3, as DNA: TGCGCCGGCAGCCAGGGACTAGCGGGAGTCACTCTCTACAATGAGCAGTTCTTC. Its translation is CAGSQGLAGVTLYNEQFF.

The CDR3 DNA reads TGCGCCAGCAGCTTCTCCGCCGGGACAGATACGCAGTATTTT. It specifies CASSFSAGTDTQYF. J is TRBJ2-3 and V is TRBV5-1; no definite D call. The germline V and J ends were trimmed by 2 bases and 3 bases, with 10 bases remaining between them. The V gene's germline CDR1 is SGHRS and CDR2 YFSETQ. This CDR3 comprises 14 residues.

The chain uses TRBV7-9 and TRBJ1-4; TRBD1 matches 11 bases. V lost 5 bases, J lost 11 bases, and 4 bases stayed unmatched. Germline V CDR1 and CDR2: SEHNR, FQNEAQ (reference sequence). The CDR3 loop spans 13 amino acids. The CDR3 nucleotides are TGTGCCAGCAGCCGGACAGGGGGCACCAAACTGTTTTTT. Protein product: CASSRTGGTKLFF. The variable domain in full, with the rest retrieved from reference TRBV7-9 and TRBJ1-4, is DTGVSQNPRHKITKRGQNVTFRCDPISEHNRLYWYRQTLGQGPEFLTYFQNEAQLEKSRLLSDRFSAERPKGSFSTLEIQRTEQGDSAMYLCASSRTGGTKLFFGSGTQLSVL.

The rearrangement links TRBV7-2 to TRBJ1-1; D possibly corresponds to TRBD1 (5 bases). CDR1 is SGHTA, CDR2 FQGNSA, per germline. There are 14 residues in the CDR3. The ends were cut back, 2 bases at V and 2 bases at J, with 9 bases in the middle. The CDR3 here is CASSLSGANTEAFF. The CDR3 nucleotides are TGTGCCAGCAGCTTAAGTGGGGCAAACACTGAAGCTTTCTTT.